The entry that follows covers one T cell receptor beta chain sequence. The sample originates from a study of cytomegalovirus exposure and HLA in healthy donors. Study background: Researchers previously reported finding some 110 million unique TCR beta sequences from 150 million to 200 million T cells. Ancestry clustering placed 81% of around 400 genotyped donors in the Caucasian-associated cluster.

With 60 Vbeta and 13 Jbeta primers, the PCR was carried out. Sequencing was performed with immunoSEQ multiplex PCR; in TCRdb, only in-frame clones are kept and a portion is missing. The top ten hold about 1.3% of the sample, which has about 140,000 clones, around 75% seen once. The sample taken for sequencing was PBMCs. The TCR was taken from a female donor in good health and CMV-seronegative.

CDR3 coding DNA: TGTGCCAGCAGCGAGAGCGGGAGGGCGGGCGAGCAGTACTTC. It yields the protein CASSESGRAGEQYF. J is TRBJ2-7 and V is TRBV5-6; 10 nucleotides match TRBD2. The CDR3 spans 14 residues. Germline V lookup: CDR1 SGHDT, CDR2 YYEEEE. Trimming took 4 bases from V and 6 from J; bases not matched to a gene: 7.